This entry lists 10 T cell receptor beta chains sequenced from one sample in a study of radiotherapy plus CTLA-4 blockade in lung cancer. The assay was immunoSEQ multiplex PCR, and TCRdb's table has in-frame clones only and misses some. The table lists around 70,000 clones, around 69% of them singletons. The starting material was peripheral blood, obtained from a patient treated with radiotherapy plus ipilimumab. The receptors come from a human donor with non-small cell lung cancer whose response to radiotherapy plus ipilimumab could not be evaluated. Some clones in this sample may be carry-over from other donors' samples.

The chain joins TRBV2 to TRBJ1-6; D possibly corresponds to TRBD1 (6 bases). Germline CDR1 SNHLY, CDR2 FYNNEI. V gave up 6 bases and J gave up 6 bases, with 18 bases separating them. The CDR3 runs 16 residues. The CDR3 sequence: CASRPPRSRGNSPLHF. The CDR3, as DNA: TGTGCCAGCAGGCCGCCGAGGAGCAGGGGTAATTCACCCCTCCACTTT.

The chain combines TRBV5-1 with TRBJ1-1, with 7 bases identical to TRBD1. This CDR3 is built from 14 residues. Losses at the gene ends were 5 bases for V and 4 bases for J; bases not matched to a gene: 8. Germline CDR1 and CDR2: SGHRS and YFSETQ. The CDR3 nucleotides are TGCGCCAGCAGGCCCCAGGGGGAAGTCACTGAAGCTTTCTTT. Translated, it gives CASRPQGEVTEAFF.

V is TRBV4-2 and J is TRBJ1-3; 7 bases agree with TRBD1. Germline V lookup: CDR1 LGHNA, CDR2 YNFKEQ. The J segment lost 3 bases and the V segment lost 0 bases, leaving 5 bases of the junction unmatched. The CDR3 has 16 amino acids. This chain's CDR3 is CASSQERGGLGNTIYF. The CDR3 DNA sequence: TGTGCCAGCAGCCAAGAAAGAGGGGGCCTTGGAAACACCATATATTTT.

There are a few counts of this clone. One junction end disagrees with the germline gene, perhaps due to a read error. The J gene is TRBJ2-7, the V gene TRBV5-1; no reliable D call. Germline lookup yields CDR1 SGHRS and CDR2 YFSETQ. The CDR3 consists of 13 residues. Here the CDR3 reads CASSLESSYEQYF. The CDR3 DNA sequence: TGTGCCAGCAGCTTGGAGAGCTCCTACGAGCAGTACTTC.

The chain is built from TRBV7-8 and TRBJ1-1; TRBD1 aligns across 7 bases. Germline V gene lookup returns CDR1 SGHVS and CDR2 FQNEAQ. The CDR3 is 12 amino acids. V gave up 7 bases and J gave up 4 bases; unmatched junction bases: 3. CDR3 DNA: TGTGCCAGCAACAGGGGCGGCACTGAAGCTTTCTTT. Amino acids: CASNRGGTEAFF.

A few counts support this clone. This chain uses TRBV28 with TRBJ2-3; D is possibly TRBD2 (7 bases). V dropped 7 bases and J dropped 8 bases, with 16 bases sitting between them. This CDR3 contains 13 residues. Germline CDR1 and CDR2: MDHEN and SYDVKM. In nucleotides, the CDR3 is TGTGCCAGCATAGGGGGGGCATATCGTACGCAGTATTTT. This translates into CASIGGAYRTQYF. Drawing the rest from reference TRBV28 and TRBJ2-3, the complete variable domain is DVKVTQSSRYLVKRTGEKVFLECVQDMDHENMFWYRQDPGLGLRLIYFSYDVKMKEKGDIPEGYSVSREKKERFSLILESASTNQTSMYLCASIGGAYRTQYFGPGTRLTVL.

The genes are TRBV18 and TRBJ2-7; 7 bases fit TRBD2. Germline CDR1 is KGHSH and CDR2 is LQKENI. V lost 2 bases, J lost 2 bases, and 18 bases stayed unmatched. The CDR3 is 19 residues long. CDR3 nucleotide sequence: TGTGCCAGCTCACCATTAAAGGGATCTGGGAGGGGACGCACCTACGAGCAGTACTTC. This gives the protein CASSPLKGSGRGRTYEQYF.

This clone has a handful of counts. The chain's CDR3 is CASSLAGWRGVQETQYF. The CDR3 bases are TGCGCCAGCAGCTTAGCTGGGTGGCGGGGGGTCCAAGAGACCCAGTACTTC. The J gene is TRBJ2-5, the V gene TRBV5-1, with TRBD2 matching over 8 bases. There are 17 residues in the CDR3. The J segment lost 1 base and the V segment lost 2 bases, leaving 10 bases of the junction unmatched. Looked up from germline, CDR1 is SGHRS and CDR2 is YFSETQ.

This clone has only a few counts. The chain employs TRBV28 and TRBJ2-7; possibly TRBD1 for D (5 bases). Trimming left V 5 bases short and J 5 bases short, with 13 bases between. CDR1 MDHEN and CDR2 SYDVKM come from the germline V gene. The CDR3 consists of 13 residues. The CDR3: CASSPTESDEQYF. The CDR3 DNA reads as TGTGCCAGCAGTCCGACAGAGAGCGACGAGCAGTACTTC.

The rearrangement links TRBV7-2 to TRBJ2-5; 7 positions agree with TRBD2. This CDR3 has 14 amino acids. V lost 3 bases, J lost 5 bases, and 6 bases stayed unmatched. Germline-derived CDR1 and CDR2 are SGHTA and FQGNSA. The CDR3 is CASSFGGGVETQYF. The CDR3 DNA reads TGTGCCAGCAGCTTCGGTGGGGGGGTGGAGACCCAGTACTTC.